What follows is one T cell receptor beta chain and its context. The data originate from a study of blood T cell repertoires in COVID-19. Clones were read by immunoSEQ multiplex PCR, and TCRdb kept only the in-frame ones, dropping some. The repertoire holds about 69,000 clones, with about 85% as singletons. The CDR3 is 14 amino acids. Germline lookup yields CDR1 SGHDT and CDR2 YYEEEE. V lost 2 bases and J 1 base, leaving 10 bases between the germline ends. The J gene is TRBJ2-7, the V gene TRBV5-6, with D tentatively TRBD1 (6 bases). The source is a man older than 75 with acute or convalescent COVID-19. Sequenced input: peripheral blood. CDR3 DNA: TGTGCCAGCAGCTTAGACAGGTTTTCCTACGAGCAGTACTTC. The encoded protein is CASSLDRFSYEQYF.